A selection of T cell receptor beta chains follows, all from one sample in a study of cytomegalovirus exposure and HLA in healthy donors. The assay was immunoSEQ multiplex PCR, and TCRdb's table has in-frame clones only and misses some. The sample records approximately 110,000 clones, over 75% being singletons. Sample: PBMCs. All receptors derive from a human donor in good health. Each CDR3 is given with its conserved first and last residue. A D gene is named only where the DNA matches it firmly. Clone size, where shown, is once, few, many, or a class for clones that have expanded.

CDR3 DNA: TGTGCCAGCAGCGGGCAAGGACGGGGGGGAGATGAAAAACTGTTTTTT; CDR3 protein: CASSGQGRGGDEKLFF; V gene: TRBV7-2; clone size: .; J gene: TRBJ1-4; D gene: .; CDR3 length: 16
CDR3 DNA: TGTGCCAGCAGTTGGGACAGGGCGGGGGAGCTGTTTTTT; CDR3 protein: CASSWDRAGELFF; V gene: TRBV6-1; clone size: .; J gene: TRBJ2-2; D gene: TRBD1; CDR3 length: 13
CDR3 DNA: TGTGCCAGTAGTATGGACGGGACAGGGACCTCACCCCTCCACTTT; CDR3 protein: CASSMDGTGTSPLHF; V gene: TRBV19; clone size: .; J gene: TRBJ1-6; D gene: TRBD1; CDR3 length: 15
CDR3 DNA: TGTGCCAGCAGCTCCACCCCCCTTGGGACAGGGGACACCGGGGAGCTGTTTTTT; CDR3 protein: CASSSTPLGTGDTGELFF; V gene: TRBV7-9; clone size: .; J gene: TRBJ2-2; D gene: TRBD1; CDR3 length: 18
CDR3 DNA: TGTGCCAGCAGGCCAGACAGGGGAAATAATGAAAAACTGTTTTTT; CDR3 protein: CASRPDRGNNEKLFF; V gene: TRBV28; clone size: .; J gene: TRBJ1-4; D gene: TRBD1; CDR3 length: 15
CDR3 DNA: TGTGCCAGCAGTAACCCACCCGACAGGGTGGGCTCCTACGAGCAGTACTTC; CDR3 protein: CASSNPPDRVGSYEQYF; V gene: TRBV7-9; clone size: .; J gene: TRBJ2-7; D gene: TRBD1; CDR3 length: 17
CDR3 DNA: TGTGCCAGCAGCTTAGAGGGGGGGCGTGGCTACACCTTC; CDR3 protein: CASSLEGGRGYTF; V gene: TRBV7-8; clone size: once; J gene: TRBJ1-2; D gene: .; CDR3 length: 13
CDR3 DNA: TGTGCCAGCAGTTTACGCAGGGGGAGCACTGAAGCTTTCTTT; CDR3 protein: CASSLRRGSTEAFF; V gene: TRBV27; clone size: .; J gene: TRBJ1-1; D gene: TRBD1; CDR3 length: 14
CDR3 DNA: TGCGCCAGCAGCAACCCAGGGGGCACTGAAGCTTTCTTT; CDR3 protein: CASSNPGGTEAFF; V gene: TRBV5-1; clone size: .; J gene: TRBJ1-1; D gene: TRBD1; CDR3 length: 13
CDR3 DNA: TGTGCCAGCAGGACAACAGGGGGGAACACTGAAGCTTTCTTT; CDR3 protein: CASRTTGGNTEAFF; V gene: TRBV27; clone size: .; J gene: TRBJ1-1; D gene: TRBD1; CDR3 length: 14
CDR3 DNA: TGTGCCAGCAGCAGGCGTGCTAGCGGGAGCGGGCAAAACATTCAGTACTTC; CDR3 protein: CASSRRASGSGQNIQYF; V gene: TRBV5-4; clone size: .; J gene: TRBJ2-4; D gene: TRBD2; CDR3 length: 17
CDR3 DNA: TGTGCCAGTCTCCGGGAAAAGGGGGCGAACACTGAAGCTTTCTTT; CDR3 protein: CASLREKGANTEAFF; V gene: TRBV2; clone size: .; J gene: TRBJ1-1; D gene: TRBD1; CDR3 length: 15
CDR3 DNA: TGTGCCAGCAGTACAGGCCTCTATGGCTACACCTTC; CDR3 protein: CASSTGLYGYTF; V gene: TRBV6-5; clone size: few; J gene: TRBJ1-2; D gene: .; CDR3 length: 12
CDR3 DNA: TGTGCCAGTAGTAAATCATCACAGGGGACATCAACTAATGAAAAACTGTTTTTT; CDR3 protein: CASSKSSQGTSTNEKLFF; V gene: TRBV19; clone size: .; J gene: TRBJ1-4; D gene: TRBD1; CDR3 length: 18